The clone carrying this TCR beta chain was observed many times. The sample comes from a study of early T cells in non-severe SARS-CoV-2 infection. About the research overall: Whole-blood bulk RNA, unsorted, was sequenced, and chains were unpaired.

The CDR3 has 13 residues. V lost 7 bases to trimming and J lost 4 bases, with 14 bases between them. As part of library construction, unique molecular identifiers were attached to individual cDNA molecules. One entry per CDR3 protein results from TCRdb running MiXCR on the 5' RACE reads. The sample holds about 33,000 distinct CDR3 sequences; less than 5.5% are singletons and the top ten take around an eighth. The rearrangement uses TRBV12-3 or TRBV12-4 and TRBJ2-7; D is possibly TRBD1 or TRBD2 (5 bases each). Material: whole blood. This receptor was taken from an adult who was a healthcare worker with PCR-confirmed SARS-CoV-2 infection or an uninfected control (not recorded which). CDR3 residues: CASKNQGGYEQYF. The CDR3 DNA sequence: TGTGCCAGCAAAAATCAGGGCGGGTACGAGCAGTACTTC.